This is a list of T cell receptor beta chains from one sample in a study of T cell responses to AZD1222 COVID-19 vaccine. Measured with immunoSEQ multiplex PCR; TCRdb has only the in-frame clones, and not every one. The repertoire consists of about 83,000 clones, with approximately 85% occurring once and the leading ten covering 8.7%. The material was peripheral blood, obtained on day 0 of AZD1222 vaccination. These receptors came from an adult in good health. Each CDR3 is given with its conserved first and last residue. A D gene is named only where the DNA matches it firmly. Clone size, where shown, is once, few, many, or a class for clones that have expanded.

clone_size,d_call,j_call,v_call,cdr3_nt,cdr3_aa
.,.,TRBJ2-1,TRBV19,TGTGCCAGTAGTATAGATCGACGGGGCCAGCAGTTCTTC,CASSIDRRGQQFF
.,.,TRBJ1-5,TRBV19,TGTGCCAGTAGTATAGCGGGGCGCGGTCAGCCCCAGCATTTT,CASSIAGRGQPQHF
once,.,TRBJ1-5,TRBV5-1,TGCGCCAGCAGCTTAACCGACCCGGGGGATCAGCCCCAGCATTTT,CASSLTDPGDQPQHF
few,.,TRBJ2-6,TRBV27,TGTGCCAGCAGTTCCCACTTGAGGGTCGCGGCTGGGGCCAACGTCCTGACTTTC,CASSSHLRVAAGANVLTF
.,TRBD1,TRBJ2-7,TRBV6-5,TGTGCCAGCAGTTACTCTCCGGGACAGGGTTCCGAGCAGTACTTC,CASSYSPGQGSEQYF
.,.,TRBJ1-2,TRBV7-9,TGTGCCAGCAGCTTCACAGTGGGCTATGGCTACACCTTC,CASSFTVGYGYTF
.,.,TRBJ1-4,TRBV23-1,TGCGCCAGCAGTCCTAAGAGAGAGAGGGAAAAACTGTTTTTT,CASSPKREREKLFF
.,TRBD1,TRBJ2-7,TRBV6-5,TGTGCCAGCAGGGACAGGGGAATGTTTAACGAGCAGTACTTC,CASRDRGMFNEQYF
.,TRBD2,TRBJ2-5,TRBV11-2,TGTGCCAGCAGCTTTAGTAGCGGGAAAGACGAGACCCAGTACTTC,CASSFSSGKDETQYF
.,TRBD1,TRBJ1-5,TRBV2,TGTGCCACGGGTACAGGGGGTCAGCCCCAGCATTTT,CATGTGGQPQHF
few,.,TRBJ1-5,TRBV4-2,TGTGCCAGCAGCCAAGAGGCGGGCCCTAATCAGCCCCAGCATTTT,CASSQEAGPNQPQHF
.,TRBD2,TRBJ2-7,TRBV7-3,TGTGCCAGCAGCTTGTCGGGGGGGCTATACGAGCAGTACTTC,CASSLSGGLYEQYF
.,.,TRBJ1-1,TRBV27,TGTGCCAGCAGTTTATCAGGAGGGCTGAACACTGAAGCTTTCTTT,CASSLSGGLNTEAFF
.,.,TRBJ1-1,TRBV7-8,TGTGCCAGCAGCAAAAGGGCGGGGGGCTGGACTGAAGCTTTCTTT,CASSKRAGGWTEAFF
.,.,TRBJ1-2,TRBV2,TGTGCCAGCAGTGAGGGTGGGTGGAGTGGCTACACCTTC,CASSEGGWSGYTF
.,.,TRBJ2-7,TRBV7-9,TGTGCCAGCAGCTTAGTGGTCGCAGTAGTCGCTCACTACGAGCAGTACTTC,CASSLVVAVVAHYEQYF
.,TRBD1,TRBJ2-2,TRBV5-5,TGTGCCAGCAGCCCGGGACAGGGATGGACCGGGGAGCTGTTTTTT,CASSPGQGWTGELFF
.,.,TRBJ2-7,TRBV18,TGTGCCAGCTCACCAGAGGACAGACCCTCCTACGAGCAGTACTTC,CASSPEDRPSYEQYF
.,TRBD1,TRBJ1-4,TRBV2,TGTGCCAGCACGGACAGGGTTGGTGAAAAACTGTTTTTT,CASTDRVGEKLFF
.,.,TRBJ2-1,TRBV3-1/TRBV3-2,TGTGCCAGCAGCCCCGGTCTAGCAGTTGAGCAGTTCTTC,CASSPGLAVEQFF
.,.,TRBJ1-5,TRBV19,TGTGCCAGTAGTCCTCAAGATGGCAGGCCAAATCAGCCCCAGCATTTT,CASSPQDGRPNQPQHF
.,.,TRBJ2-7,TRBV2,TGTGCCAGCAATGGTCAGTACTCCTACGAGCAGTACTTC,CASNGQYSYEQYF
.,.,TRBJ1-2,TRBV4-1,TGCGCCAGCAGCCAGAGGGTTAACTATGGCTACACCTTC,CASSQRVNYGYTF
.,.,TRBJ1-2,TRBV18,TGTGCCAGCTCACCATTGGCAGGGAACTATGGCTACACCTTC,CASSPLAGNYGYTF
.,.,TRBJ2-2,TRBV28,TGTGCCAGCAGCCCACGCACCGGGGAGCTGTTTTTT,CASSPRTGELFF
.,.,TRBJ2-3,TRBV11-2,TGTGCCAGCAGCTTAGATTTCTGGGGTCCGACCCAACCAGATACGCAGTATTTT,CASSLDFWGPTQPDTQYF
.,.,TRBJ2-1,TRBV4-1,TGCGCCAGCAGCCAGCCAGGGATTAAAAATGAGCAGTTCTTC,CASSQPGIKNEQFF
.,TRBD2,TRBJ2-2,TRBV5-1,TGCGCCAGCAGCTTTGGACTAGCAAACACCGGGGAGCTGTTTTTT,CASSFGLANTGELFF
.,.,TRBJ1-1,TRBV29-1,TGCAGCGTTGCCTTGGGTGGGACTGAAGCTTTCTTT,CSVALGGTEAFF
.,TRBD1,TRBJ1-6,TRBV7-2,TGTGCCAGCAGGTGGACAGGGGAGGGCTCACCCCTCCACTTT,CASRWTGEGSPLHF
.,.,TRBJ1-2,TRBV28,TGTGCCAGCAGGGGCAACTATGGCTACACCTTC,CASRGNYGYTF
once,.,TRBJ1-2,TRBV10-1,TGCGCCAGCAGTGACCGACGGTTCTATGGCTACACCTTC,CASSDRRFYGYTF
.,.,TRBJ2-3,TRBV16,TGTGCCAGCAACGGACAGATTAGCACAGATACGCAGTATTTT,CASNGQISTDTQYF
.,TRBD1,TRBJ2-5,TRBV10-3,TGTGCCATCAGTGATCAGGGGGCAGGGGAGACCCAGTACTTC,CAISDQGAGETQYF
.,.,TRBJ1-1,TRBV30,TGTGCCTGGAGTCCCCTGCCGACAGCTTTCTTT,CAWSPLPTAFF
.,TRBD2,TRBJ2-5,TRBV19,TGTGCCAGTGCGCCGCGGGAGGGACTCAGGGAGACCCAGTACTTC,CASAPREGLRETQYF
.,TRBD1,TRBJ2-1,TRBV6-5,TGTGCCAGCAGACTAGGGACAGGTCATTACAATGAGCAGTTCTTC,CASRLGTGHYNEQFF
.,.,TRBJ1-6,TRBV3-1/TRBV3-2,TGTGCCAGCAGCCAATATTTTATCGGGGGGCGCCTCAATTCACCCCTCCACTTT,CASSQYFIGGRLNSPLHF